Below are 7 T cell receptor beta chains sequenced from a single sample in a study of T-cell reconstitution after alpha-beta-depleted transplantation in children (dated by TCRdb to 2016 to 2017). The treatment or condition label for this specimen denotes: allogeneic hematopoietic cell transplantation with graft depleted of TCRalphabeta T cells and CD19 B cells. The library relied on PCR. Instrument on record: Illumina HiSeq 2500. To normalize quantification of the TCRbeta repertoire, the TCR libraries were built with molecular barcoding that relied on unique molecular identifiers. TCRdb reanalyzed the raw reads on its own, using fastp at Q25 for trimming and MiXCR for clone calling, and kept in-frame beta chains. Rows with one shared CDR3 protein collapse into an entry with the most common genes and DNA. This sample lists approximately 650,000 distinct CDR3 sequences; around 12% were detected once. Around 0.79% of the sample is taken by the ten largest.

Material: PBMCs, obtained before TCRalphabeta/CD19-depleted stem cell transplant. Source of these receptors: a girl aged 2 to 9 with congenital amegakaryocytic thrombocytopenia, due to receive a stem cell transplant.

This clonotype was observed a few times. This rearrangement joins TRBV5-5 to TRBJ1-2, with 9 bases lining up with TRBD1. This CDR3 is built from 13 residues. V lost 5 bases, J lost 5 bases, and 4 bases stayed unmatched. Looked up from germline, CDR1 is SGHKS and CDR2 is YYEKEE (reference sequence). CDR3 amino acids: CASRQGQGYGYTF. The CDR3 DNA sequence: TGTGCCAGCAGGCAAGGACAGGGGTATGGCTACACCTTC.

Here the CDR3 DNA reads TGTGCCAGCGGCCACAGGGACTTCATGAACACTGAAGCTTTCTTT. This encodes CASGHRDFMNTEAFF. The V gene is TRBV7-9, the J gene TRBJ1-1, with TRBD1 as a possible D gene (6 bases). V was cut by 8 bases and J by 0 bases, with 16 bases left in between. From germline, CDR1 is SEHNR and CDR2 FQNEAQ (reference sequence). The CDR3 consists of 15 residues.

Turning to this clonotype: A read error may be the cause here, since a much bigger clone is one base away. The chain recombines TRBV20-1 with TRBJ2-1, with 13 bases aligning to TRBD2. This CDR3 is built from 16 residues. Germline assignment: CDR1 DFQATT and CDR2 SNEGSKA (reference sequence). CDR3 DNA sequence: TGCTGTGCTAGAGTGCCGGGACTAGCGGGATCGGGTGAGCAGTTCTTC. Translating gives CCARVPGLAGSGEQFF.

The sample holds many counts of this clonotype. The chain recombines TRBV5-1 with TRBJ2-7, with 8 bases that match TRBD1. Losses at the gene ends were 2 bases for V and 7 bases for J; bases not matched to a gene: 5. Germline V gene data show CDR1 as SGHRS and CDR2 as YFSETQ. The CDR3 spans 13 residues. The CDR3 is CASSFAGGEEQYF. CDR3 coding DNA: TGCGCCAGCAGCTTTGCAGGGGGCGAAGAGCAGTACTTC.

There are many counts of this clonotype. The chain carries TRBV29-1 and TRBJ2-7; 11 bases align to TRBD2. CDR1 and CDR2 from the germline V gene are SQVTM and ANQGSEA. This CDR3 region has 14 residues. Trimming removed 6 bases from V and 5 bases from J; junction bases left unmatched: 9. The CDR3 DNA is TGCAGCGTCGCACGGACTAGCGGGCTGGACGAGCAGTACTTC. Translated, it gives CSVARTSGLDEQYF.

This clonotype was seen many times. One end of the junction does not line up with germline, which may come from a read error. The chain carries TRBV20-1 and TRBJ2-1; TRBD2 matches 14 bases. This CDR3 region has 11 residues. The germline CDR1 and CDR2 sequences are DFQATT and SNEGSKA (reference sequence). CDR3 residues: CSARGLAGVLF. CDR3 coding DNA: TGCAGTGCTAGGGGACTAGCGGGAGTGCTCTTC.

The chain couples TRBV4-1 to TRBJ1-2; 11 bases line up with TRBD1. Trimming at V came to 5 bases and at J to 7 bases, leaving 9 bases not matched to a gene. CDR3 length: 15 residues. Per germline, CDR1 MGHRA and CDR2 YSYEKL. The CDR3 spells CASSARPGTGGGYTF. The CDR3 DNA is TGCGCCAGCAGCGCCCGTCCCGGGACAGGGGGTGGCTACACCTTC.